These 4 T cell receptor beta chains came from one sample sequenced in a study of OX40 agonist ivuxolimab in advanced cancers. Some clones are missing from TCRdb's copy, which holds only in-frame ones; the method was immunoSEQ multiplex PCR. The sample has some 66,000 clones; under 85% are singletons. The material was CD4+ or CD8+ T cells sorted from blood, obtained in a trial of the OX40 agonist ivuxolimab. The origin of the receptors is an adult with an advanced solid tumor such as melanoma, head and neck, liver or kidney cancer.

This clone was seen just once. The V call is TRBV6-5, the J call TRBJ2-7; 7 nucleotides align to TRBD1. CDR3 length: 14 amino acids. CDR1 is MNHEY, CDR2 SVGAGI, per germline. The J segment lost 6 bases and the V segment lost 6 bases, leaving 11 bases of the junction unmatched. DNA for the CDR3: TGTGCCAGCAGGAAACTTCATGAGGGGGCCGAGCAGTACTTC. Protein product: CASRKLHEGAEQYF.

The gene calls are TRBV5-1 and TRBJ1-3; the match to TRBD1 covers 10 bases. CDR1 is SGHRS, CDR2 YFSETQ, per germline. The CDR3 totals 17 residues. The J segment lost 2 bases and the V segment lost 0 bases, leaving 5 bases of the junction unmatched. Here the CDR3 DNA reads TGCGCCAGCAGCTTGGTGGGGACAGGGGTGCCTGGAAACACCATATATTTT. It codes for CASSLVGTGVPGNTIYF. Drawing the rest from reference TRBV5-1 and TRBJ1-3, the complete variable domain is KAGVTQTPRYLIKTRGQQVTLSCSPISGHRSVSWYQQTPGQGLQFLFEYFSETQRNKGNFPGRFSGRQFSNSRSEMNVSTLELGDSALYLCASSLVGTGVPGNTIYFGEGSWLTVV.

This clone has just a few counts. The chain is built from TRBV7-2 and TRBJ1-2, with a tentative D call TRBD1 (5 bases). The V end lost 3 bases, the J end lost 8 bases, and 13 bases lay between the germline ends. The length of the CDR3 is 13 residues. Germline V gene lookup returns CDR1 SGHTA and CDR2 FQGNSA. The CDR3 DNA follows: TGTGCCAGCAGCTTGGGGGTCGATAGAGGCTACACCTTC. Its translation: CASSLGVDRGYTF. Looking up the rest from reference TRBV7-2 and TRBJ1-2 gives the full variable domain: GAGVSQSPSNKVTEKGKDVELRCDPISGHTALYWYRQSLGQGLEFLIYFQGNSAPDKSGLPSDRFSAERTGGSVSTLTIQRTQQEDSAVYLCASSLGVDRGYTFGSGTRLTVV.

This chain links TRBV28 with TRBJ1-1; no definite D call. Looked up from germline, CDR1 is MDHEN and CDR2 is SYDVKM. The CDR3 runs to 15 residues. With 3 bases removed from V and 5 bases from J, the gap between germline ends came to 16 bases. CDR3 sequence reads: CASSLGEGTGTEAFF. Here the CDR3 DNA reads TGTGCCAGCAGTTTGGGAGAGGGAACGGGAACTGAAGCTTTCTTT. The full variable domain, in which reference TRBV28 and TRBJ1-1 provide the parts outside the CDR3, is DVKVTQSSRYLVKRTGEKVFLECVQDMDHENMFWYRQDPGLGLRLIYFSYDVKMKEKGDIPEGYSVSREKKERFSLILESASTNQTSMYLCASSLGEGTGTEAFFGQGTRLTVV.